What follows are 30 T cell receptor beta chains derived from one specimen sequenced in a study of blood T cell repertoires in COVID-19. Clones were sequenced by immunoSEQ multiplex PCR, and TCRdb holds only the in-frame ones, with some missing. This repertoire shows tens of thousands of clones, approximately 78% found once; its top ten account for approximately 25%. Material: peripheral blood. All receptors come from a human donor in a cohort sampled during active COVID-19.

The chain is built from TRBV19 and TRBJ2-1; D not resolved. CDR1 is LNHDA and CDR2 is SQIVND in the germline V gene (reference sequence). CDR3 length equals 15 residues. V lost 5 bases and J 2 bases, leaving 13 bases between the germline ends. The CDR3 loop is CASSPRLVTYNEQFF. The CDR3, as DNA: TGTGCCAGTAGTCCCCGACTCGTCACCTACAATGAGCAGTTCTTC.

This sequence joins TRBV9 and TRBJ2-7; 7 bases agree with TRBD2. Germline CDR1 SGDLS, CDR2 YYNGEE. CDR3 length: 15 amino acids. J gave up 0 bases and V 3 bases, and 6 bases lay outside the gene matches. As DNA, the CDR3 is TGTGCCAGCAGCGCCGATCTAGCGGACTCCTACGAGCAGTACTTC. This gives the protein CASSADLADSYEQYF.

The CDR3 bases are TGTGCCAGCAGAAGGACAGGGGGCAATCAGCCCCAGCATTTT. Translation gives CASRRTGGNQPQHF. The chain combines TRBV6-5 with TRBJ1-5; TRBD1 aligns across 9 bases. The CDR3 loop spans 14 amino acids. Germline V lookup: CDR1 MNHEY, CDR2 SVGAGI. The V gene end was trimmed by 6 bases and the J gene end by 2 bases; junction bases not matched to a gene: 2.

This clone showed up just once. This chain joins TRBV19 and TRBJ1-2, with 9 bases fitting TRBD1. There are 15 residues in the CDR3. The germline V gene encodes CDR1 LNHDA and CDR2 SQIVND (reference sequence). Trimming at V came to 7 bases and at J to 5 bases, leaving 11 bases not matched to a gene. The CDR3 loop is CASNPGTGYGYGYTF. Written as DNA, the CDR3 is TGTGCCAGTAATCCCGGGACAGGGTACGGGTATGGCTACACCTTC. The entire variable domain, with the rest obtained from reference TRBV19 and TRBJ1-2, is as follows: DGGITQSPKYLFRKEGQNVTLSCEQNLNHDAMYWYRQDPGQGLRLIYYSQIVNDFQKGDIAEGYSVSREKKESFPLTVTSAQKNPTAFYLCASNPGTGYGYGYTFGSGTRLTVV.

The chain employs TRBV6-5 and TRBJ1-5; 7 nucleotides align to TRBD1. CDR1 is MNHEY and CDR2 is SVGAGI in the germline V gene. With V trimmed by 10 bases and J by 0 bases, 9 bases remained unmatched. The CDR3 is 15 amino acids. CDR3 region: CATNRDSRSNQPQHF. The CDR3 nucleotides read TGTGCCACCAACCGGGACAGCCGTAGCAATCAGCCCCAGCATTTT.

The chain is built from TRBV7-8 and TRBJ2-3; TRBD1 is a possible D gene (6 bases). V was trimmed by 3 bases and J by 6 bases, leaving 13 bases between them. CDR3 length: 14 residues. Germline V lookup: CDR1 SGHVS, CDR2 FQNEAQ. The CDR3 DNA follows: TGTGCCAGCAGCTTGGGGGCCGCCCAGGATACGCAGTATTTT. Its translation is CASSLGAAQDTQYF.

The V call is TRBV4-1, the J call TRBJ2-7; D possibly corresponds to TRBD1 (8 bases). The CDR3 covers 14 residues. Germline V lookup: CDR1 MGHRA, CDR2 YSYEKL. V shed 4 bases and J shed 4 bases, with 14 bases lying between them. In DNA form, the CDR3 reads TGCGCCAGCAGCCGGGGGGGACAGGTTTACGAGCAGTACTTC. Protein product: CASSRGGQVYEQYF.

The chain recombines TRBV5-1 with TRBJ2-3; 9 bases map to TRBD2. V shed 1 base and J 0 bases; nucleotides not matched to a gene: 3. Germline V gives CDR1 SGHRS, CDR2 YFSETQ. This CDR3 is built from 16 residues. The chain's CDR3 is CASSLRLAASTDTQYF. CDR3 DNA sequence: TGCGCCAGCAGCTTGAGACTAGCGGCTAGCACAGATACGCAGTATTTT.

The CDR3 DNA follows: TGTGCCAGCAGTCTCAGGGATCTCTACGAGCAGTACTTC. As protein: CASSLRDLYEQYF. This chain joins TRBV2 and TRBJ2-7, with a tentative D call TRBD1 (5 bases). The CDR3 runs 13 residues. Germline CDR1 is SNHLY and CDR2 is FYNNEI. Deletions cut 5 bases from V and 3 bases from J, with 11 bases between.

The chain employs TRBV11-2 and TRBJ1-2, with 9 bases fitting TRBD1. V shed 5 bases and J 0 bases; nucleotides not matched to a gene: 4. CDR1 and CDR2 from the germline V gene are SGHAT and FQNNGV. This CDR3 is 15 amino acids long. CDR3 residues: CASSQWDRANYGYTF. In DNA form, the CDR3 reads TGTGCCAGCAGCCAGTGGGACAGGGCTAACTATGGCTACACCTTC.

The gene calls are TRBV28 and TRBJ2-7, with a possible D match to TRBD1 (6 bases). Germline V gene sequence: CDR1 MDHEN, CDR2 SYDVKM. Trimming pared 6 bases from V and 0 bases from J, leaving 12 bases between. The CDR3 extends over 14 amino acids. The DNA for the CDR3 is TGTGCCAGCAGGGACAGTCGGAGCTCCTACGAGCAGTACTTC. Translation gives CASRDSRSSYEQYF.

The chain combines TRBV14 with TRBJ2-3, with 9 bases matching TRBD2. CDR1 and CDR2 from the germline V gene are SGHDN and FVKESK. The trim removed 3 bases at V and 0 bases at J, leaving 4 bases unmatched. The CDR3 consists of 16 residues. DNA of the CDR3: TGTGCCAGCAGCCAGGGGACTAGCAGTAGCACAGATACGCAGTATTTT. It is translated as CASSQGTSSSTDTQYF. Full variable domain (missing parts from reference TRBV14 and TRBJ2-3): EAGVTQFPSHSVIEKGQTVTLRCDPISGHDNLYWYRRVMGKEIKFLLHFVKESKQDESGMPNNRFLAERTGGTYSTLKVQPAELEDSGVYFCASSQGTSSSTDTQYFGPGTRLTVL.

This clone was found once. The rearrangement links TRBV5-1 to TRBJ2-7; a possible D gene is TRBD2 (6 bases). From germline, CDR1 is SGHRS and CDR2 YFSETQ. The V end was cut by 1 base, the J end by 5 bases, with 10 bases between. This CDR3 region has 13 residues. DNA for the CDR3: TGCGCCAGCAGCTTGTGGGACTTTCACGAGCAGTACTTC. Residues: CASSLWDFHEQYF. Combining the CDR3 with reference TRBV5-1 and TRBJ2-7 gives the whole variable domain KAGVTQTPRYLIKTRGQQVTLSCSPISGHRSVSWYQQTPGQGLQFLFEYFSETQRNKGNFPGRFSGRQFSNSRSEMNVSTLELGDSALYLCASSLWDFHEQYFGPGTRLTVT.

V is TRBV30 and J is TRBJ1-6; the D gene is possibly TRBD1 (6 bases). Germline lookup yields CDR1 GTSNPN and CDR2 SVGIG (reference sequence). The V end lost 2 bases, the J end lost 6 bases, and 11 bases lay between the germline ends. The CDR3 length is 14 residues. The CDR3 sequence: CAWSKGRGNSPLHF. CDR3 nucleotide sequence: TGTGCCTGGAGTAAGGGCAGGGGTAATTCACCCCTCCACTTT.

DNA for the CDR3: TGTGCCATCCGACAGGGGGCGTCCCGGGAGCTGTTTTTT. This codes for CAIRQGASRELFF. The chain couples TRBV10-3 to TRBJ2-2; TRBD1 matches 10 bases. Germline lookup yields CDR1 ENHRY and CDR2 SYGVKD. The CDR3 runs 13 residues. The junction had 6 bases not matched to a gene; V was cut back by 8 bases and J by 9 bases.

The chain has TRBV5-1 and TRBJ2-2, with D possibly matching TRBD1 (5 bases). Germline-derived CDR1 and CDR2 are SGHRS and YFSETQ. The CDR3 covers 16 residues. Trimming removed 4 bases at V and 6 bases at J, with 19 bases between. The CDR3 here is CASSPDSTTRAGELFF. CDR3 bases: TGCGCCAGCAGCCCTGACAGTACCACGCGCGCCGGGGAGCTGTTTTTT.

V gene TRBV7-9 combines with J gene TRBJ2-3; TRBD1 aligns across 9 bases. The CDR3 covers 15 residues. Trimming at V came to 10 bases and at J to 1 base, leaving 9 bases not matched to a gene. Germline CDR1 SEHNR, CDR2 FQNEAQ (reference sequence). In DNA form, the CDR3 reads TGTGCCACCGACCATTGGGACAGGGGCACAGATACGCAGTATTTT. It specifies CATDHWDRGTDTQYF.

This clone was recorded once. The rearrangement joins TRBV5-1 to TRBJ1-4; the match to TRBD1 covers 8 bases. V dropped 4 bases and J dropped 8; count of bases not matched to a gene: 7. The CDR3 consists of 14 residues. The germline CDR1 and CDR2 sequences are SGHRS and YFSETQ. The CDR3 DNA reads TGCGCCAGCAGCCCAGGGGGCTCGGGAGAAAAACTGTTTTTT. This translates into CASSPGGSGEKLFF.

The chain combines TRBV2 with TRBJ2-2, with TRBD2 matching over 9 bases. The CDR3 runs to 18 residues. Germline CDR1 SNHLY, CDR2 FYNNEI. Germline trimming cut 7 bases from V and 4 bases from J; bases unmatched to any gene: 16. The DNA for the CDR3 is TGTGCCAGCACCGACCCAAAAAGCGGGGGGAGATTCACCGGGGAGCTGTTTTTT. It specifies CASTDPKSGGRFTGELFF.

V usage is TRBV7-8 and J usage is TRBJ2-1, with TRBD2 identical over 13 bases. V lost 4 bases to trimming and J lost 0 bases; unmatched junction nucleotides: 12. The germline V gene has CDR1 SGHVS and CDR2 FQNEAQ. This CDR3 has 20 residues. CDR3 DNA: TGTGCCAGCAGCTCACCCCGGACTAGCGGGGGCCCGAGCTCCTACAATGAGCAGTTCTTC. Its translation is CASSSPRTSGGPSSYNEQFF.

V and J are TRBV3-1 (or the pseudogene TRBV3-2) and TRBJ1-4; 9 bases are shared with TRBD1. Germline CDR1 LGHDT, CDR2 YNNKEL (reference sequence). This CDR3 is built from 15 residues. V was pared by 3 bases and J by 5 bases, with 4 bases of the junction left unmatched. The CDR3 loop reads CASSQSTGGNEKLFF. The CDR3 region has the DNA TGTGCCAGCAGCCAGAGCACAGGGGGCAATGAAAAACTGTTTTTT.

The V and J genes are TRBV3-1 (or the pseudogene TRBV3-2) and TRBJ2-1; 12 bases line up with TRBD2. J was trimmed by 6 bases and V by 0 bases; bases with no gene match: 6. CDR1 is LGHDT, CDR2 YNNKEL, per germline (reference sequence). The CDR3 consists of 17 residues. The CDR3 region is CASSQESLLAGGNEQFF. The CDR3 coding sequence is TGTGCCAGCAGCCAAGAAAGTCTACTAGCGGGGGGCAATGAGCAGTTCTTC.

The gene calls are TRBV6-1 and TRBJ2-6, with 7 bases identical to TRBD1. CDR1 is MNHNS, CDR2 SASEGT, per germline. J was trimmed by 0 bases and V by 4 bases; bases with no gene match: 3. The CDR3 consists of 16 residues. The CDR3 region has the DNA TGTGCCAGCAGTGGACAGGGATACTCTGGGGCCAACGTCCTGACTTTC. Translating gives CASSGQGYSGANVLTF.

The chain links TRBV7-2 to TRBJ2-1; 7 nucleotides line up with TRBD2. V trimming: 5 bases; J trimming: 3 bases; junction bases outside the gene matches: 10. The CDR3 sequence is 16 residues long. Germline CDR1 is SGHTA and CDR2 is FQGNSA. The CDR3 DNA reads TGTGCCAGCAGCCCCCCGGGGAGGGTAATCTACAATGAGCAGTTCTTC. This translates into CASSPPGRVIYNEQFF.

The CDR3 DNA follows: TGTGCCAGCAGTTTAGGCACCCGCTACGAGCAGTACTTC. It encodes CASSLGTRYEQYF. The gene calls are TRBV28 and TRBJ2-7; D is unclear. CDR1 is MDHEN and CDR2 is SYDVKM in the germline V gene. V shed 2 bases and J shed 3 bases, with 8 bases lying between them. The CDR3 has 13 amino acids.

V and J are TRBV2 and TRBJ1-2; D may be TRBD1 (5 bases). There are 14 residues in the CDR3. Germline CDR1 SNHLY, CDR2 FYNNEI. V was pared by 6 bases and J by 10 bases, with 21 bases between. The CDR3 protein is CASSPEDIRGDYTF. CDR3 DNA: TGTGCCAGCAGCCCGGAGGACATTCGGGGGGACTACACCTTC.

This clone was counted once. This chain connects TRBV19 to TRBJ1-6; tentative D call: TRBD1 (5 bases). The CDR3 consists of 14 residues. The ends were cut back, 8 bases at V and 6 bases at J, with 14 bases in the middle. Germline CDR1 is LNHDA and CDR2 is SQIVND (reference sequence). The CDR3 sequence: CASGAVDRNSPLHF. Here the CDR3 DNA reads TGTGCCAGTGGGGCCGTCGACCGTAATTCACCCCTCCACTTT.

This sequence joins TRBV20-1 and TRBJ2-5; 8 bases agree with TRBD2. This CDR3 comprises 12 residues. CDR1 and CDR2 (germline): DFQATT, SNEGSKA (reference sequence). The junction had 4 bases not matched to a gene; V was cut back by 3 bases and J by 7 bases. CDR3 amino acids: CSASTGGMTQYF. In DNA form, the CDR3 reads TGCAGTGCTAGTACGGGGGGGATGACCCAGTACTTC.

The chain uses TRBV29-1 and TRBJ1-1; D call uncertain. The V end was cut by 2 bases, the J end by 11 bases, with 12 bases between. CDR3 length: 11 residues. Per germline, CDR1 SQVTM and CDR2 ANQGSEA. In DNA, the CDR3 is TGCAGCGTTGAAAAAATGTCTAGGGCTTTCTTT. The encoded protein is CSVEKMSRAFF. Full variable domain (missing parts from reference TRBV29-1 and TRBJ1-1): SAVISQKPSRDICQRGTSLTIQCQVDSQVTMMFWYRQQPGQSLTLIATANQGSEATYESGFVIDKFPISRPNLTFSTLTVSNMSPEDSSIYLCSVEKMSRAFFGQGTRLTVV.

CDR3 sequence: CASSQVLLGSSYEQYF. In DNA, the CDR3 is TGTGCCAGCAGCCAAGTCCTCCTCGGGAGCTCCTACGAGCAGTACTTC. V is TRBV3-1 (or the pseudogene TRBV3-2) and J is TRBJ2-7; maybe TRBD2 (6 bases). The CDR3 extends over 16 amino acids. V was shortened by 1 base and J by 0 bases, with 13 bases between the two germline ends. Germline V gene data show CDR1 as LGHDT and CDR2 as YNNKEL (reference sequence).